Following are 14 T cell receptor beta chains from one sample sequenced in a study of CD8+ T cells in alopecia areata. RNA extraction was followed by reverse transcription into cDNA, which acted as the sequencing template. Data came from immunoSEQ multiplex PCR; TCRdb stores just in-frame clones and leaves some out. The sample lists about 74,000 clones; 29% were seen once. Treatment in this sample: oral pan-JAK inhibitor, 5-10 mg twice daily. Sequencing was performed on CD8+ T cells sorted from blood, taken at week 4, from a patient treated with tofacitinib. All receptors come from a human donor with alopecia areata.

This clone was counted only a few times. The chain has TRBV29-1 and TRBJ1-2; 7 bases agree with TRBD1. With V trimmed by 4 bases and J by 7 bases, 9 bases remained unmatched. This CDR3 is 13 amino acids long. Germline assignment: CDR1 SQVTM and CDR2 ANQGSEA. The CDR3 DNA follows: TGCAGCGTTGTGGAGGGGGCCCTGAGTGGCTACACCTTC. Translating it yields CSVVEGALSGYTF.

The J gene is TRBJ2-7, the V gene TRBV30; 8 bases align to TRBD2. CDR1 and CDR2 (germline): GTSNPN, SVGIG (reference sequence). CDR3 size: 16 residues. Germline trimming cut 1 base from V and 6 bases from J; bases unmatched to any gene: 14. Here the CDR3 reads CAWSGVPGLVPSEQYF. DNA for the CDR3: TGTGCCTGGAGTGGGGTCCCGGGACTAGTCCCGTCCGAGCAGTACTTC.

This chain links TRBV30 with TRBJ2-7, with D perhaps matching TRBD2 (5 bases). V was trimmed by 4 bases and J by 0 bases, leaving 13 bases between them. The CDR3 is 14 residues long. Germline V gene lookup returns CDR1 GTSNPN and CDR2 SVGIG (reference sequence). The CDR3 coding sequence is TGTGCCTGGACCAGCGAGGGAAACTCCTACGAGCAGTACTTC. Translated, it gives CAWTSEGNSYEQYF.

This clone came up a few times. The chain is built from TRBV9 and TRBJ1-5; D is unclear. Germline CDR1 reads SGDLS; CDR2 reads YYNGEE. The length of the CDR3 is 13 residues. Trimming stripped 0 bases from V and 6 bases from J, with 7 bases between. CDR3 nucleotides: TGTGCCAGCAGCGTAGGGGGAGGTCAGCCCCAGCATTTT. Its protein product is CASSVGGGQPQHF.

This clone has just a few counts. The genes are TRBV11-2 and TRBJ2-3, with D possibly being TRBD1 (5 bases). The CDR3 runs 14 residues. Germline V gene sequence: CDR1 SGHAT, CDR2 FQNNGV. V lost 1 base to trimming and J lost 2 bases, with 7 bases between them. The CDR3 sequence is CASSLVRDTDTQYF. The CDR3 DNA is TGTGCCAGCAGCTTAGTCAGGGACACAGATACGCAGTATTTT. Drawing the rest from reference TRBV11-2 and TRBJ2-3, the complete variable domain is EAGVAQSPRYKIIEKRQSVAFWCNPISGHATLYWYQQILGQGPKLLIQFQNNGVVDDSQLPKDRFSAERLKGVDSTLKIQPAKLEDSAVYLCASSLVRDTDTQYFGPGTRLTVL.

The chain joins TRBV30 to TRBJ1-1; TRBD1 is a possible D gene (5 bases). V dropped 3 bases and J dropped 4 bases, with 12 bases sitting between them. The CDR3 totals 13 residues. Germline lookup yields CDR1 GTSNPN and CDR2 SVGIG (reference sequence). CDR3 sequence: CAWSVVGGTEAFF. CDR3 coding DNA: TGTGCCTGGAGCGTGGTGGGGGGCACTGAAGCTTTCTTT.

The chain combines TRBV27 with TRBJ2-3; no clear D. Germline V CDR1 and CDR2: MNHEY, SMNVEV (reference sequence). CDR3 length: 14 residues. V gave up 7 bases and J gave up 2 bases, with 13 bases separating them. CDR3: CASTPRAFTDTQYF. The CDR3 DNA is TGTGCCAGCACCCCTCGGGCCTTCACAGATACGCAGTATTTT.

Comments on this clone: This likely traces to a read error, being one base from a far larger clone. The rearrangement uses TRBV13 and TRBJ1-1, with a possible D match to TRBD1 (5 bases). The germline V gene has CDR1 PRHDT and CDR2 FYEKMQ (reference sequence). This CDR3 has 12 amino acids. Trimming left V 3 bases short and J 4 bases short, with 6 bases between. The chain's CDR3 is CASSFGTTEAFF. The CDR3 DNA reads TGTGCCAGCAGCTTCGGGACCACTGAAGCTTTCTTT.

This rearrangement joins TRBV9 to TRBJ2-6; no firm D call. V lost 4 bases and J 2 bases, leaving 4 bases between the germline ends. The CDR3 contains 13 residues. CDR1 is SGDLS, CDR2 YYNGEE, per germline. The CDR3 is CASSSTGANVLTF. CDR3 DNA: TGTGCCAGCAGCTCCACTGGGGCCAACGTCCTGACTTTC. Full variable domain (rest looked up from reference TRBV9 and TRBJ2-6): DSGVTQTPKHLITATGQRVTLRCSPRSGDLSVYWYQQSLDQGLQFLIQYYNGEERAKGNILERFSAQQFPDLHSELNLSSLELGDSALYFCASSSTGANVLTFGAGSRLTVL.

In its sample, this clone was seen a few times. The rearrangement uses TRBV15 and TRBJ2-5; 14 bases fit TRBD2. This CDR3 comprises 21 residues. With V trimmed by 0 bases and J by 5 bases, 17 bases remained unmatched. Germline V gives CDR1 LNHNV, CDR2 YYDKDF (reference sequence). The CDR3 sequence: CATSRDHPPGLAGVVRETQYF. Here the CDR3 DNA reads TGTGCCACCAGCAGAGATCATCCCCCGGGACTAGCGGGAGTCGTGCGGGAGACCCAGTACTTC.

V gene TRBV15 combines with J gene TRBJ2-7; either TRBD1 or TRBD2 may supply D (5 bases each). CDR1 is LNHNV and CDR2 is YYDKDF in the germline V gene (reference sequence). Trimming cost V 6 bases and J 2 bases, with 14 bases left between them. There are 14 residues in the CDR3. The CDR3 coding sequence is TGTGCCACCAGGAAGGGGACGGGGACCTACGAGCAGTACTTC. Encoded protein: CATRKGTGTYEQYF. Variable domain in full (rest from reference TRBV15 and TRBJ2-7): DAMVIQNPRYQVTQFGKPVTLSCSQTLNHNVMYWYQQKSSQAPKLLFHYYDKDFNNEADTPDNFQSRRPNTSFCFLDIRSPGLGDTAMYLCATRKGTGTYEQYFGPGTRLTVT.

The genes are TRBV4-3 and TRBJ1-1, with 7 positions matching TRBD1. The CDR3 contains 14 residues. Per germline, CDR1 LGHNA and CDR2 YSLEER. After removal of 3 bases from V and 4 bases from J, the junction contained 5 bases not matched to a gene. This chain's CDR3 is CASSHGAGGTEAFF. CDR3 DNA: TGCGCCAGCAGCCATGGGGCAGGGGGCACTGAAGCTTTCTTT.

In its sample, this clone was seen a few times. The J gene is TRBJ1-5, the V gene TRBV27; D not resolved. Looked up from germline, CDR1 is MNHEY and CDR2 is SMNVEV (reference sequence). The CDR3 spans 15 residues. V was trimmed by 5 bases and J by 5 bases, leaving 16 bases between them. The CDR3 loop reads CASSPKDGNYQPQHF. In nucleotides, the CDR3 is TGTGCCAGCAGTCCAAAGGACGGAAATTATCAGCCCCAGCATTTT.

This clone was seen a handful of times. The chain uses TRBV29-1 and TRBJ1-1; no reliable D call. Trimming took 0 bases from V and 0 from J, leaving 5 bases between them. This CDR3 is built from 13 residues. The germline gives CDR1 SQVTM, CDR2 ANQGSEA. CDR3 nucleotides: TGCAGCGTTGAAGAGAACCTGAACACTGAAGCTTTCTTT. It codes for CSVEENLNTEAFF.